This T cell receptor (beta chain) emerged from a study of blood T cell repertoires in COVID-19. Study context: Samples came from the United States, Italy and Spain, spanning acute and convalescent COVID-19. The analysed material was cDNA or gDNA that came from T cells, B-cell-depleted T cells, or PBMCs.

Assay: immunoSEQ multiplex PCR; the TCRdb copy retains only in-frame clones and omits some. This sample yields about 200,000 clones, of which about 85% are seen a single time; about 4.9% belongs to the top ten. The CDR3 runs 13 residues. Germline V gives CDR1 SGHDN, CDR2 FVKESK. J gave up 9 bases and V 2 bases, and 4 bases lay outside the gene matches. The sequence came from an elderly woman with acute or convalescent COVID-19. Material: peripheral blood. This chain links TRBV14 with TRBJ1-5; 7 bases align to TRBD1. The chain's CDR3 is CASSQMTGLPQHF. The CDR3, as DNA: TGTGCCAGCAGCCAAATGACAGGGCTGCCCCAGCATTTT.